Presented here are 32 T cell receptor beta chains from one specimen sequenced in a study of cytomegalovirus exposure and HLA in healthy donors. Libraries were prepared by immunoSEQ multiplex PCR; TCRdb keeps only in-frame clonotypes and omits some of them. The sample yields about 160,000 clones, around 96% seen once. Sequenced sample: PBMCs. All receptors come from a woman aged 18-29 years in good health and CMV-seronegative.

The chain joins TRBV4-2 to TRBJ2-1, with 8 bases aligning to TRBD2. Germline V lookup: CDR1 LGHNA, CDR2 YNFKEQ. V gave up 4 bases and J gave up 7 bases; unmatched junction bases: 6. The length of the CDR3 is 14 residues. CDR3 in amino acids: CASSRAGLGNEQFF. CDR3 bases: TGTGCCAGCAGCCGCGCGGGACTAGGGAATGAGCAGTTCTTC.

This chain joins TRBV6-5 and TRBJ1-2; no reliable D call. The CDR3 spans 14 residues. Trimming cost V 0 bases and J 6 bases, with 11 bases left between them. CDR1 and CDR2 (germline): MNHEY, SVGAGI. CDR3 DNA sequence: TGTGCCAGCAGTTACTCTAGCGGACGGGATGGCTACACCTTC. As protein: CASSYSSGRDGYTF.

This clone appeared a single time. The chain joins TRBV4-2 to TRBJ2-3; 13 nucleotides align to TRBD2. The CDR3 totals 17 residues. Germline assignment: CDR1 LGHNA and CDR2 YNFKEQ. Trimming cost V 1 base and J 4 bases; bases outside gene matches: 5. For the CDR3, the DNA is TGTGCCAGCAGCCAAGTGACTAGCGGGGGGAATCCAGATACGCAGTATTTT. Its protein is CASSQVTSGGNPDTQYF.

The chain carries TRBV5-6 and TRBJ2-7; TRBD1 aligns across 9 bases. The J segment lost 11 bases and the V segment lost 0 bases, leaving 6 bases of the junction unmatched. This CDR3 is 13 amino acids long. Germline-derived CDR1 and CDR2 are SGHDT and YYEEEE. CDR3 protein: CASSLAGTGKEYF. The CDR3 bases are TGTGCCAGCAGCTTGGCCGGGACAGGGAAGGAGTACTTC.

The gene calls are TRBV7-3 and TRBJ2-7; TRBD2 matches at 13 bases. The CDR3 totals 16 residues. Trimming removed 5 bases from V and 2 bases from J; junction bases left unmatched: 6. Germline V gene lookup returns CDR1 SGHTA and CDR2 FQGTGA. The CDR3 loop reads CASSPTGTSGTYEQYF. CDR3 bases: TGTGCCAGCAGCCCTACCGGGACTAGCGGGACCTACGAGCAGTACTTC.

The chain uses TRBV2 and TRBJ1-5, with 7 nucleotides matching TRBD1. Germline V gives CDR1 SNHLY, CDR2 FYNNEI. Trimming removed 5 bases from V and 6 bases from J; junction bases left unmatched: 7. The CDR3 extends over 14 amino acids. CDR3 sequence: CASSQQGSLQPQHF. As DNA, the CDR3 is TGTGCCAGCAGTCAACAGGGGTCCCTTCAGCCCCAGCATTTT.

The V gene is TRBV18, the J gene TRBJ2-1; D may be TRBD1 (5 bases). The CDR3 is 15 residues long. The ends were cut back, 1 base at V and 3 bases at J, with 10 bases in the middle. The germline CDR1 and CDR2 sequences are KGHSH and LQKENI. CDR3 nucleotides: TGTGCCAGCTCACCACTCCAGGGTGGCTACAATGAGCAGTTCTTC. Protein: CASSPLQGGYNEQFF.

The V and J genes are TRBV4-3 and TRBJ1-2; TRBD1 matches at 8 bases. Germline lookup yields CDR1 LGHNA and CDR2 YSLEER. V was pared by 0 bases and J by 6 bases, with 15 bases of the junction left unmatched. CDR3 size: 18 residues. The chain's CDR3 is CASSQDALGTGAADGYTF. CDR3 coding DNA: TGCGCCAGCAGCCAAGATGCACTGGGGACAGGCGCCGCGGATGGCTACACCTTC.

This chain joins TRBV30 and TRBJ1-3; TRBD1 matches 8 bases. The V gene's germline CDR1 is GTSNPN and CDR2 SVGIG (reference sequence). Trimming removed 5 bases from V and 3 bases from J; junction bases left unmatched: 3. The CDR3 consists of 13 residues. CDR3 sequence: CAWDRGGGNTIYF. The CDR3 DNA reads as TGTGCCTGGGACAGGGGAGGTGGAAACACCATATATTTT.

V usage is TRBV6-1 and J usage is TRBJ1-5, with D possibly matching TRBD1 (5 bases). The V end lost 11 bases, the J end lost 6 bases, and 8 bases lay between the germline ends. The CDR3 is made up of 10 amino acids. Germline CDR1 and CDR2: MNHNS and SASEGT. The CDR3 loop is CAGGTQPQHF. The CDR3 DNA follows: TGTGCCGGCGGGACTCAGCCCCAGCATTTT.

This clone was detected only once. The chain employs TRBV9 and TRBJ1-2, with 10 positions matching TRBD1. V gave up 4 bases and J gave up 8 bases; unmatched junction bases: 8. The CDR3 has 14 residues. CDR1 and CDR2 (germline): SGDLS, YYNGEE. The CDR3 DNA is TGTGCCAGCAGCCCGCTGACAGGGGGCGTAGGCTACACCTTC. Translated, it gives CASSPLTGGVGYTF. The complete variable domain, with remaining parts taken from reference TRBV9 and TRBJ1-2, reads DSGVTQTPKHLITATGQRVTLRCSPRSGDLSVYWYQQSLDQGLQFLIQYYNGEERAKGNILERFSAQQFPDLHSELNLSSLELGDSALYFCASSPLTGGVGYTFGSGTRLTVV.

The chain carries TRBV7-2 and TRBJ2-7; 11 bases align to TRBD2. CDR1 is SGHTA, CDR2 FQGNSA, per germline. V lost 6 bases to trimming and J lost 4 bases; unmatched junction nucleotides: 8. This CDR3 contains 15 residues. CDR3 nucleotides: TGTGCCAGCAGACAAACTAGCGGGGGACATTACGAGCAGTACTTC. Translated, it gives CASRQTSGGHYEQYF.

This sequence joins TRBV19 and TRBJ2-7; D is unresolved. The V gene lost 3 bases and the J gene lost 4 bases, with 10 bases spanning the gap. This CDR3 region has 13 residues. Germline V gene sequence: CDR1 LNHDA, CDR2 SQIVND (reference sequence). The CDR3 nucleotides are TGTGCCAGTAGTATTGGCAGTGGTTACGAGCAGTACTTC. Its translation is CASSIGSGYEQYF.

The rearrangement links TRBV15 to TRBJ2-7, with D tentatively TRBD1 (5 bases). Trimming took off 0 bases at V and 3 bases at J, with 9 bases between the two ends. Per the germline V gene, CDR1 is LNHNV and CDR2 is YYDKDF (reference sequence). The CDR3 is made up of 14 amino acids. The CDR3 DNA is TGTGCCACCAGCAGAGATCAGGGAAACTACGAGCAGTACTTC. Translating gives CATSRDQGNYEQYF.

The rearrangement joins TRBV6-5 to TRBJ1-1, with D possibly being TRBD1 (5 bases). This CDR3 is 15 amino acids long. The V gene lost 5 bases and the J gene lost 1 base, with 14 bases spanning the gap. Germline V CDR1 and CDR2: MNHEY, SVGAGI. CDR3 residues: CASSPIKDRNTEAFF. The DNA of the CDR3 is TGTGCCAGCAGTCCTATAAAAGACAGGAACACTGAAGCTTTCTTT.

The V call is TRBV6-5, the J call TRBJ2-3; 7 bases are a match to TRBD1. CDR3 length: 16 amino acids. The V segment lost 6 bases and the J segment 3 bases; nucleotides outside the gene matches: 12. Germline CDR1 reads MNHEY; CDR2 reads SVGAGI. The CDR3 protein is CASSYEGGYRTDTQYF. The CDR3 DNA is TGTGCCAGCAGCTACGAAGGGGGCTATAGGACAGATACGCAGTATTTT.

J is TRBJ1-2 and V is TRBV19; no definite D call. This CDR3 contains 14 residues. The germline gives CDR1 LNHDA, CDR2 SQIVND (reference sequence). V lost 3 bases, J lost 3 bases, and 11 bases lay in between. The CDR3 DNA sequence: TGTGCCAGTAGTATCCCCGGGGAATACTATGGCTACACCTTC. Protein product: CASSIPGEYYGYTF. The full variable domain, in which reference TRBV19 and TRBJ1-2 provide the parts outside the CDR3, is DGGITQSPKYLFRKEGQNVTLSCEQNLNHDAMYWYRQDPGQGLRLIYYSQIVNDFQKGDIAEGYSVSREKKESFPLTVTSAQKNPTAFYLCASSIPGEYYGYTFGSGTRLTVV.

V is TRBV7-9 and J is TRBJ1-1; 7 bases agree with TRBD1. With V trimmed by 5 bases and J by 6 bases, 12 bases remained unmatched. This CDR3 comprises 15 residues. The germline gives CDR1 SEHNR, CDR2 FQNEAQ (reference sequence). The CDR3 here is CASSRKTGKSAEAFF. The DNA for the CDR3 is TGTGCCAGCAGCAGAAAGACAGGGAAGTCTGCTGAAGCTTTCTTT.

The CDR3 DNA reads TGTGCCAGCAGTTACTCTGGCACTGGCTACACCTTC. The encoded protein is CASSYSGTGYTF. The chain uses TRBV6-5 and TRBJ1-2; unclear D gene. Looked up from germline, CDR1 is MNHEY and CDR2 is SVGAGI. The V end was cut by 0 bases, the J end by 7 bases, with 6 bases between. The CDR3 is 12 residues long.

The chain links TRBV7-9 to TRBJ1-6; tentatively, D is TRBD1 (6 bases). Germline V gene data show CDR1 as SEHNR and CDR2 as FQNEAQ (reference sequence). V lost 5 bases and J 11 bases, leaving 13 bases between the germline ends. The CDR3 loop spans 13 amino acids. In nucleotides, the CDR3 is TGTGCCAGCAGCGCGGGGGACACGACACCCCTCCACTTT. It translates to CASSAGDTTPLHF.

CDR3 residues: CASSPTGQVQETQYF. The CDR3 DNA is TGTGCCAGCAGCCCAACTGGACAGGTCCAAGAGACCCAGTACTTC. The rearrangement joins TRBV7-9 to TRBJ2-5, with 7 bases lining up with TRBD1. Germline V gives CDR1 SEHNR, CDR2 FQNEAQ (reference sequence). J was trimmed by 1 base and V by 5 bases; bases with no gene match: 7. The CDR3 is 15 amino acids.

The V and J genes are TRBV27 and TRBJ1-2, with a tentative D call TRBD1 (5 bases). Trimming stripped 0 bases from V and 6 bases from J, with 14 bases between. Germline V gene data show CDR1 as MNHEY and CDR2 as SMNVEV (reference sequence). This CDR3 has 15 residues. The CDR3 loop reads CASSLSSFRVDGYTF. CDR3 in DNA: TGTGCCAGCAGTTTATCGAGTTTCAGGGTGGATGGCTACACCTTC.

The chain employs TRBV4-2 and TRBJ1-2, with 7 nucleotides matching TRBD1. There are 16 residues in the CDR3. The V segment lost 0 bases and the J segment 6 bases; nucleotides outside the gene matches: 10. Germline-derived CDR1 and CDR2 are LGHNA and YNFKEQ. The CDR3 bases are TGTGCCAGCAGCCAAGAAGATGGTGGAACAGGGGATGGCTACACCTTC. Protein sequence: CASSQEDGGTGDGYTF.

This rearrangement joins TRBV28 to TRBJ1-3, with TRBD1 identical over 9 bases. The ends lost 5 bases at V and 1 base at J; junction bases unmatched: 3. From germline, CDR1 is MDHEN and CDR2 SYDVKM. The CDR3 has 15 amino acids. The CDR3 spells CASSETGGSGNTIYF. CDR3 DNA sequence: TGTGCCAGCAGTGAGACAGGGGGATCTGGAAACACCATATATTTT.

The rearrangement links TRBV29-1 to TRBJ2-2; no clear D. CDR3 length: 14 residues. Germline V gene sequence: CDR1 SQVTM, CDR2 ANQGSEA. The V end was cut by 6 bases, the J end by 2 bases, with 13 bases between. CDR3 in DNA: TGCAGCGTCCTATCAGGTCCCAACACCGGGGAGCTGTTTTTT. This sequence encodes CSVLSGPNTGELFF.

The V and J genes are TRBV6-5 and TRBJ1-1; unclear D gene. V shed 0 bases and J shed 4 bases, with 15 bases lying between them. Looked up from germline, CDR1 is MNHEY and CDR2 is SVGAGI. The CDR3 totals 16 residues. CDR3 bases: TGTGCCAGCAGTTACTCGATTCTCTTGGTCGGCACTGAAGCTTTCTTT. Translating it yields CASSYSILLVGTEAFF.

This chain links TRBV5-3 with TRBJ2-1; the D gene is possibly TRBD2 (6 bases). TRBV5-3 is annotated as an ORF whose role is uncertain. V gave up 2 bases and J gave up 3 bases, with 9 bases separating them. This CDR3 has 14 amino acids. The CDR3: CARSLLGGYNEQFF. Written as DNA, the CDR3 is TGTGCCAGAAGCTTATTGGGGGGCTACAATGAGCAGTTCTTC.

The CDR3 DNA reads TGTGCCAGCAGCGCGCGGCTAGCGGGGGTGGACTCCTACAATGAGCAGTTCTTC. It is translated as CASSARLAGVDSYNEQFF. This chain uses TRBV9 with TRBJ2-1; 10 bases agree with TRBD2. After removal of 3 bases from V and 0 bases from J, the junction contained 9 bases not matched to a gene. This CDR3 spans 18 amino acids. From germline, CDR1 is SGDLS and CDR2 YYNGEE. The full variable domain, in which reference TRBV9 and TRBJ2-1 provide the parts outside the CDR3, is DSGVTQTPKHLITATGQRVTLRCSPRSGDLSVYWYQQSLDQGLQFLIQYYNGEERAKGNILERFSAQQFPDLHSELNLSSLELGDSALYFCASSARLAGVDSYNEQFFGPGTRLTVL.

This rearrangement joins TRBV7-2 to TRBJ2-4, with a tentative D call TRBD1 (5 bases). The germline V gene has CDR1 SGHTA and CDR2 FQGNSA. There are 13 residues in the CDR3. Trimming took off 6 bases at V and 2 bases at J, with 8 bases between the two ends. CDR3 protein: CASRQGSKNIQYF. The DNA for the CDR3 is TGTGCCAGCAGGCAGGGTTCCAAAAACATTCAGTACTTC.

The chain has TRBV30 and TRBJ1-1; D is ambiguous. Germline CDR1 is GTSNPN and CDR2 is SVGIG (reference sequence). This CDR3 region has 14 residues. Trimming stripped 0 bases from V and 1 base from J, with 9 bases between. CDR3 bases: TGTGCCTGGAGTGTACTTTTAGAGAACACTGAAGCTTTCTTT. This codes for CAWSVLLENTEAFF. Filled out from reference TRBV30 and TRBJ1-1, the complete variable domain reads SQTIHQWPATLVQPVGSPLSLECTVEGTSNPNLYWYRQAAGRGLQLLFYSVGIGQISSEVPQNLSASRPQDRQFILSSKKLLLSDSGFYLCAWSVLLENTEAFFGQGTRLTVV.

The chain has TRBV4-1 and TRBJ2-1, with 8 positions matching TRBD1. The CDR3 consists of 14 residues. The junction had 9 bases not matched to a gene; V was cut back by 6 bases and J by 8 bases. Germline V gene lookup returns CDR1 MGHRA and CDR2 YSYEKL. CDR3 loop: CASRTDRVWDEQFF. CDR3 bases: TGCGCCAGCAGGACGGACAGGGTTTGGGATGAGCAGTTCTTC.

The J gene is TRBJ2-1, the V gene TRBV9; a possible D gene is TRBD2 (7 bases). Trimming removed 3 bases at V and 3 bases at J, with 16 bases between. Germline CDR1 and CDR2: SGDLS and YYNGEE. CDR3 length: 16 amino acids. The CDR3 DNA reads TGTGCCAGCAGCGGCGCTGGCGGGGGCCTCTACAATGAGCAGTTCTTC. Protein: CASSGAGGGLYNEQFF.